This T cell receptor (beta chain) was observed in a study of blood T cells in healthy people across ages. Individuals who donated were healthy Caucasians from Russia aged roughly 6 to 95. V lost 0 bases, J lost 1 base, and 9 bases lay in between. The CDR3 is 15 residues long. In germline, CDR1 is LGHNA, CDR2 YNFKEQ. This clonotype was observed a few times. Its antigen is unknown. Study results and caveats: Changes seen in expanded clonotypes were possibly confounded by donor CMV status left unknown.

A second PCR, run for roughly 7 to 11 cycles, used a sample-barcoded 5' primer plus a J-beta primer mix. A template-switch adaptor with 12 random nucleotides tagged each cDNA molecule. Any given sample supplied a minimum of 2.5 million CDR3-containing paired-end reads. Via MiXCR, TCRdb re-called the 5' RACE reads, giving one row per CDR3 protein. The repertoire consists of about 1.5 million distinct CDR3 sequences, with around 40% occurring once and the leading ten covering more than 4%. The sequence was obtained from a woman between 18 and 29 years old in good health. The chain has TRBV4-2 and TRBJ1-1, with D tentatively TRBD1 (5 bases). Sequences were obtained from blood. Here the CDR3 DNA reads TGTGCCAGCAGCCAAGAATTAGGGGCGAACACTGAAGCTTTCTTT. It encodes CASSQELGANTEAFF.